These T cell receptor beta chains were read from a single sample in a study of breast tumors, draining lymph nodes, adjacent tissues. TCRdb recomputed calls from the multiplex PCR reads with MiXCR, one row per CDR3 protein. The table includes about 180,000 distinct CDR3 sequences, 30% to 35% detected once. The sample consisted of axillary lymph node tissue. The receptors derive from a female donor with breast cancer. Some clones in this sample may be carry-over from other donors' samples. The CDR3 runs from the conserved cysteine through the conserved F or W.

j_call v_call cdr3_aa
TRBJ2-5 TRBV7-3 CASSLFSGWGTGESQYF
TRBJ1-5 TRBV9 CASSGTEANQPQHF
TRBJ1-2 TRBV6-6 CAISRSGAANYGYTF
TRBJ1-2 TRBV29-1 CSVGDSRRYTF
TRBJ1-2 TRBV20-1 CSYSAGYYGYTF
TRBJ1-1 TRBV29-1 CSVESAVRGTEAFF
TRBJ2-3 TRBV6-5 CASSPLGGVGTDTQYF
TRBJ2-3 TRBV7-2 CASRPLITSDTQYF
TRBJ2-2 TRBV3-2 CASSQDCKDRDGTGELFF
TRBJ1-1 TRBV5-1 CASSRNRGPYTEAFF
TRBJ1-2 TRBV20-1 CSAPRGVGYGYTF
TRBJ2-6 TRBV29-1 CSVTGSSGANVLTF
TRBJ2-5 TRBV15 CATSSLPTGRHQETQYF